This T cell receptor (beta chain) derives from a study of blood T cell repertoires in COVID-19. The protocol was immunoSEQ multiplex PCR, while the TCRdb copy is restricted to in-frame clones and leaves out a portion. The data contain over 200,000 clones, roughly 84% of them singletons. The table lists this clone with a few counts. The source of this sequence is a man aged 40-55 years with active or convalescent COVID-19. Sequencing used peripheral blood.

The CDR3 sequence is CAWSVGTSGSFSYNEQFF. In nucleotides, the CDR3 is TGTGCCTGGAGTGTAGGGACTAGCGGGTCTTTCTCCTACAATGAGCAGTTCTTC. The chain carries TRBV30 and TRBJ2-1, with 12 bases fitting TRBD2. V was clipped by 0 bases and J by 0 bases; unmatched bases: 6. The CDR3 consists of 18 residues. Germline V gene data show CDR1 as GTSNPN and CDR2 as SVGIG (reference sequence).